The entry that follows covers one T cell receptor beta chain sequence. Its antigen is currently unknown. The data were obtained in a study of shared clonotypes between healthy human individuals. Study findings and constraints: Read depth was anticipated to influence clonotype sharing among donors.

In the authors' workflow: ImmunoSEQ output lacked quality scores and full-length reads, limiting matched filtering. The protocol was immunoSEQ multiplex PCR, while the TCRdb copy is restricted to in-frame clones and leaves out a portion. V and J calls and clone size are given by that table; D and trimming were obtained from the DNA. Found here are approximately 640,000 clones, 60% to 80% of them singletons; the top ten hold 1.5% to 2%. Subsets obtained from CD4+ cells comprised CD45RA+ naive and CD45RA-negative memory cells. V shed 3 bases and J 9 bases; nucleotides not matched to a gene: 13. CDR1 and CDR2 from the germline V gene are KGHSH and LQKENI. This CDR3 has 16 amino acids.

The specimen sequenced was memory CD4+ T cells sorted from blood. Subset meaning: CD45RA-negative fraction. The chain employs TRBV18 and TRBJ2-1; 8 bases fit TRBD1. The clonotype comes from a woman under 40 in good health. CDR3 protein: CASSPNSGGQGGEQFF. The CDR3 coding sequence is TGTGCCAGCTCACCCAACTCCGGTGGACAGGGCGGTGAGCAGTTCTTC.